One sample yielded the 12 T cell receptor beta chains listed below, sequenced in a study of control samples from healthy donors and cancer patients. Repertoires were generated with immunoSEQ multiplex PCR, while TCRdb's copy carries only in-frame clones and drops some. The data contain about 69,000 clones, 75% to 90% of them singletons. The sample consisted of PBMCs. All receptors derive from a woman aged 50 to 60 with lung cancer.

V and J are TRBV5-1 and TRBJ2-1, with D perhaps TRBD2 (6 bases). The CDR3 is 15 amino acids. The germline V gene encodes CDR1 SGHRS and CDR2 YFSETQ. V lost 7 bases and J lost 6, with 20 bases in between. CDR3 coding DNA: TGCGCCAGCGGTGTCGGGACTTTAATTAGCAATGAGCAGTTCTTC. The encoded protein is CASGVGTLISNEQFF.

This clone was detected once. The V and J genes are TRBV14 and TRBJ1-1, with D tentatively TRBD1 (5 bases). In germline, CDR1 is SGHDN, CDR2 FVKESK. V dropped 3 bases and J dropped 0 bases, with 8 bases sitting between them. This CDR3 has 14 amino acids. CDR3 in amino acids: CASSQTVLNTEAFF. CDR3 DNA sequence: TGTGCCAGCAGCCAGACAGTTTTGAACACTGAAGCTTTCTTT. Full variable domain (remainder filled in from reference TRBV14 and TRBJ1-1): EAGVTQFPSHSVIEKGQTVTLRCDPISGHDNLYWYRRVMGKEIKFLLHFVKESKQDESGMPNNRFLAERTGGTYSTLKVQPAELEDSGVYFCASSQTVLNTEAFFGQGTRLTVV.

V usage is TRBV5-6 and J usage is TRBJ2-1; D ambiguous. V gave up 4 bases and J gave up 2 bases, with 19 bases separating them. The germline gives CDR1 SGHDT, CDR2 YYEEEE. The CDR3 consists of 17 residues. The CDR3 DNA reads as TGTGCCAGCAGCCTTTACAGTACTGTGTACCCCTACAATGAGCAGTTCTTC. It encodes CASSLYSTVYPYNEQFF.

The rearrangement links TRBV5-1 to TRBJ1-1, with D maybe TRBD1 (6 bases). The CDR3 loop spans 15 amino acids. Germline V lookup: CDR1 SGHRS, CDR2 YFSETQ. The V end lost 0 bases, the J end lost 2 bases, and 11 bases lay between the germline ends. The CDR3 spells CASSLVSGANTEAFF. The CDR3 bases are TGCGCCAGCAGCTTGGTGTCAGGGGCCAACACTGAAGCTTTCTTT.

This sequence joins TRBV6-2 or TRBV6-3 and TRBJ2-3; D might be TRBD1 (6 bases). Looked up from germline, CDR1 is MNHEY and CDR2 is SVGEGT. With 2 bases removed from V and 3 bases from J, the gap between germline ends came to 9 bases. This CDR3 comprises 14 residues. CDR3 loop: CASSYVGATDTQYF. CDR3 in DNA: TGTGCCAGCAGTTACGTGGGGGCAACAGATACGCAGTATTTT.

The rearrangement joins TRBV4-1 to TRBJ1-3; D not certain. This CDR3 contains 11 residues. The germline V gene encodes CDR1 MGHRA and CDR2 YSYEKL. CDR3 protein: CGSSSGNTIYF. CDR3 nucleotide sequence: TGCGGATCCTCCTCTGGAAACACCATATATTTT.

This CDR3 is CSAREGYGYTF. The CDR3 DNA follows: TGCAGTGCTAGAGAGGGCTATGGCTACACCTTC. This chain uses TRBV20-1 with TRBJ1-2; D is unresolved. The CDR3 contains 11 residues. From germline, CDR1 is DFQATT and CDR2 SNEGSKA (reference sequence). The germline V and J ends were trimmed by 0 bases and 4 bases, with 3 bases remaining between them.

V gene TRBV7-3 combines with J gene TRBJ2-6; no clear D gene. V lost 5 bases and J 1 base, leaving 9 bases between the germline ends. Germline V gene lookup returns CDR1 SGHTA and CDR2 FQGTGA. CDR3 size: 15 residues. CDR3 region: CASSPPSSGANVLTF. The CDR3 DNA reads TGTGCCAGCAGCCCTCCGTCGTCTGGGGCCAACGTCCTGACTTTC.

The table lists this clone with a count of one. The V call is TRBV21-1, the J call TRBJ2-7; whether TRBD2, the table's D call, matches the DNA was not checked. TRBV21-1 is a recognized pseudogene. CDR3 length: 9 amino acids. DNA of the CDR3: TGTGCCAGCAGCAGGGGAGTCTACTTC. As protein: CASSRGVYF.

The chain couples TRBV24-1 to TRBJ2-1, with D perhaps TRBD1 (5 bases). V lost 0 bases to trimming and J lost 15 bases, with 8 bases between them. This CDR3 has 11 amino acids. The germline V gene has CDR1 KGHDR and CDR2 SFDVKD. The CDR3 protein is CATSDLQDTFF. Written as DNA, the CDR3 is TGTGCCACCAGTGATTTGCAGGACACGTTCTTC.

This chain joins TRBV7-9 and TRBJ1-4; no definite D call. With 5 bases removed from V and 5 bases from J, the gap between germline ends came to 15 bases. The CDR3 contains 15 residues. CDR1 SEHNR and CDR2 FQNEAQ come from the germline V gene (reference sequence). The CDR3 reads CASSPGGFENEKLFF. CDR3 bases: TGTGCCAGCAGCCCCGGAGGGTTCGAGAATGAAAAACTGTTTTTT.

The chain uses TRBV7-9 and TRBJ2-1, with TRBD1 matching 9 bases. The junction had 11 bases not matched to a gene; V was cut back by 5 bases and J by 6 bases. This CDR3 contains 16 residues. The V gene's germline CDR1 is SEHNR and CDR2 FQNEAQ (reference sequence). CDR3 sequence (DNA): TGTGCCAGCAGCCCACCGGGGACAGGGAGGGGCAATGAGCAGTTCTTC. Its protein is CASSPPGTGRGNEQFF.